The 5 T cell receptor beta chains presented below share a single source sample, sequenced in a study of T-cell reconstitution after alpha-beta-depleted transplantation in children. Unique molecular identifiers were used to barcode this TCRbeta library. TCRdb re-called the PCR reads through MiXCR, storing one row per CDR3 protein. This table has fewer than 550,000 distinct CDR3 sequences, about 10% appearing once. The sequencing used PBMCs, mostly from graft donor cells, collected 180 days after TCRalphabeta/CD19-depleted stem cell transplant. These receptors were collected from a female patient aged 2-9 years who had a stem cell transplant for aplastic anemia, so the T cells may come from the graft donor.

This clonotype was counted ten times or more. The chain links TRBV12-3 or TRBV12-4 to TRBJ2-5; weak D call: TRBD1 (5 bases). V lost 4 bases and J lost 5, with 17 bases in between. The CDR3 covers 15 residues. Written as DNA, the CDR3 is TGTGCCAGCAGTTCTTCCAGGGTAATGGTGGAGACCCAGTACTTC. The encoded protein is CASSSSRVMVETQYF.

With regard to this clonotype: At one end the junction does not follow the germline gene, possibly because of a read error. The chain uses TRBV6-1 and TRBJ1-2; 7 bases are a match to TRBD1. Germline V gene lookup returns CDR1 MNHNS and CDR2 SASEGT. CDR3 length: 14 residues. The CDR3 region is CARRTQTGAQGYTF. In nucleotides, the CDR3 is TGTGCCCGCAGAACTCAAACAGGGGCTCAAGGCTACACCTTC.

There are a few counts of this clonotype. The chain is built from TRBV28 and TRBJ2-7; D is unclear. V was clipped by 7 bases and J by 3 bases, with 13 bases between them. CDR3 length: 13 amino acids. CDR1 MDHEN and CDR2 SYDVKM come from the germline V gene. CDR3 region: CASKITGFYEQYF. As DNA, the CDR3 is TGTGCCAGCAAAATCACGGGCTTCTACGAGCAGTACTTC.

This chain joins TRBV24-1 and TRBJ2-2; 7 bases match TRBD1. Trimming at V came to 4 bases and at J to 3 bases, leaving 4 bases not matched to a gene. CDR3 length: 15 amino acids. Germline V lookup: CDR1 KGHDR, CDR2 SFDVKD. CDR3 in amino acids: CATSDLDRDTGELFF. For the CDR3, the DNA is TGTGCCACCAGTGACCTTGACAGGGACACCGGGGAGCTGTTTTTT.

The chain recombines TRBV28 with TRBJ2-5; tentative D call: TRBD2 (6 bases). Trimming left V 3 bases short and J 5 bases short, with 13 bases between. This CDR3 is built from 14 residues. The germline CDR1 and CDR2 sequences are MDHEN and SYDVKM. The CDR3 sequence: CASSLEPGGETQYF. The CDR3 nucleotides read TGTGCCAGCAGTTTGGAGCCCGGGGGTGAGACCCAGTACTTC. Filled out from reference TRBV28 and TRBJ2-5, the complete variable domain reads DVKVTQSSRYLVKRTGEKVFLECVQDMDHENMFWYRQDPGLGLRLIYFSYDVKMKEKGDIPEGYSVSREKKERFSLILESASTNQTSMYLCASSLEPGGETQYFGPGTRLLVL.